This TCR beta chain was obtained from a study of T-cell reconstitution after alpha-beta-depleted transplantation in children. The library targeted TCRbeta and was prepared with unique molecular identifiers. TCRdb re-analysed the PCR reads in MiXCR, keeping a single row per CDR3 protein. The table has around 200,000 distinct CDR3 sequences, about 6.4% seen once; the top ten hold around 3%. The CDR3 spans 16 residues. Trimming cost V 0 bases and J 4 bases, with 12 bases left between them. Germline V gives CDR1 SEHNR, CDR2 FQNEAQ (reference sequence). Sequenced here: PBMCs from the stem cell graft donor, sampled from the stem cell graft. The sequence came from a human donor who donated a stem cell graft to a child with Wiskott-Aldrich syndrome. The genes are TRBV7-9 and TRBJ1-4, with D possibly being TRBD1 (5 bases). The CDR3 DNA reads as TGTGCCAGCAGCTTAGCCTTGCGGGACGGTAATGAAAAACTGTTTTTT. As protein: CASSLALRDGNEKLFF.